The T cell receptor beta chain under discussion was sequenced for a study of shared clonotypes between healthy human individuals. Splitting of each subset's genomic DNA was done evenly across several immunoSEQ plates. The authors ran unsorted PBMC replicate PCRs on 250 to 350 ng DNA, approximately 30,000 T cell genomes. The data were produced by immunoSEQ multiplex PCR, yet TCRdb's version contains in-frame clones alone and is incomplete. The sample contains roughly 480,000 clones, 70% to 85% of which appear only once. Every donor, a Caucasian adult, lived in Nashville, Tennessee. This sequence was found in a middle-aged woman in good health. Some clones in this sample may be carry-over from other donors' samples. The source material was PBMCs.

CDR3 sequence reads: CASRDSYNSPLHF. The CDR3 coding sequence is TGTGCCAGCAGGGACTCCTATAATTCACCCCTCCACTTT. The genes are TRBV5-4 and TRBJ1-6; D is uncertain. From germline, CDR1 is SGHNT and CDR2 YYREEE (reference sequence). The CDR3 loop spans 13 amino acids. The V end was cut by 5 bases, the J end by 0 bases, with 3 bases between.